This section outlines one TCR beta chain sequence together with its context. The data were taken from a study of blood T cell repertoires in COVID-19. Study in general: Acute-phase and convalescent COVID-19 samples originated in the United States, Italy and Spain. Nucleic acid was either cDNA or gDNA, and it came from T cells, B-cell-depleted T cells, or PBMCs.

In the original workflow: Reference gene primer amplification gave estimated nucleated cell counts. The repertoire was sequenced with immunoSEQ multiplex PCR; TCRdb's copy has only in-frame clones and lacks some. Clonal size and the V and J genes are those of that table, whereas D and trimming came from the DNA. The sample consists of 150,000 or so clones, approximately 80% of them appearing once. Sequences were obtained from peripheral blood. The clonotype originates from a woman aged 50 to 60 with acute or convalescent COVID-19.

CDR3 DNA sequence: TGCGCCAGCAGGTTGGCAAGAGAGGCAGATACGCAGTATTTT. It encodes CASRLAREADTQYF. The chain couples TRBV10-2 to TRBJ2-3; D call uncertain. Trimming took off 6 bases at V and 4 bases at J, with 14 bases between the two ends. Looked up from germline, CDR1 is WSHSY and CDR2 is SAAADI. The CDR3 has 14 residues.